The present TCR beta chain was sequenced within a study of blood T cells in healthy people across ages. Broader study findings: The study could not conclusively compare naive and antigen-experienced cells, given its unsorted PBMCs. In these data, TCR beta diversity tracked strongly with naive T cell percentage.

This clonotype has ten or more counts. Its specificity is unknown. Then a second PCR, running about 7 to 11 cycles, was carried out with a sample-barcoded 5' primer and a J-beta primer mix. Per-sample output comprised a minimum of 2.5 million paired-end reads containing CDR3. TCRdb re-called the 5' RACE reads through MiXCR, storing one row per CDR3 protein. The sample records around 870,000 distinct CDR3 sequences, 25% to 35% being singletons. The V and J ends lost 2 bases and 0 bases, in that order; junction bases with no gene match: 5. The CDR3 covers 16 residues. Approximately 10 milliliters of peripheral blood were drawn from each donor into EDTA-treated tubes.

Sequenced: blood. The chain carries TRBV12-3 or TRBV12-4 and TRBJ1-2; TRBD1 matches at 8 bases. This TCR derives from a woman of 80 years or more in good health. This CDR3 is CASSLRDRTPNYGYTF. Here the CDR3 DNA reads TGTGCCAGCAGTTTAAGGGACAGGACTCCTAACTATGGCTACACCTTC.